The present T cell receptor (beta chain) was sequenced within a study of blood T cell repertoires in COVID-19. Looking at the study overall: Researchers got acute and convalescent COVID-19 samples from the United States, Italy and Spain. From T cells, B-cell-depleted T cells, or PBMCs came the material, which was cDNA or gDNA.

This clone appeared once. From germline, CDR1 is SEHNR and CDR2 FQNEAQ (reference sequence). This CDR3 region has 15 residues. Trimming shortened V by 5 bases and J by 2 bases, and 13 bases separated the two germline ends. The table came from immunoSEQ multiplex PCR; TCRdb's copy has only in-frame clones and leaves some out. The sample records roughly 14,000 clones, 82% being singletons. The sequenced material came from peripheral blood. The source of this sequence is a man older than 75 with active or convalescent COVID-19. V usage is TRBV7-9 and J usage is TRBJ1-5; D gene ambiguous. CDR3 in amino acids: CASSLATLGNQPQHF. The CDR3 DNA reads as TGTGCCAGCAGCCTCGCCACTCTCGGCAATCAGCCCCAGCATTTT.